Included here is one T cell receptor beta chain sequence, with context. The source of the sample is a study of T cell repertoires in cytomegalovirus infection. The V gene's germline CDR1 is SGHDN and CDR2 FVKESK. Trimming left V 1 base short and J 2 bases short, with 10 bases between. The CDR3 is 15 residues long. TCRdb processed the reads anew with MiXCR; each CDR3 protein has one entry. The table shows some 97,000 distinct CDR3 sequences, with about 25% occurring only once. The source is a human donor in good health (CMV status not recorded). Some clones in this sample may be carry-over from other donors' samples. The genes are TRBV14 and TRBJ2-3; D may correspond to TRBD1 or TRBD2 (6 bases each). The sequencing input was CD8+ T cells from PBMCs. CDR3 sequence reads: CASSQVGGLTDTQYF. CDR3 in DNA: TGTGCCAGCAGCCAAGTAGGGGGACTCACAGATACGCAGTATTTT.